A selection of T cell receptor beta chains follows, all from one sample in a study of T cells in localized non-small cell lung cancer. TCRdb keeps only in-frame clones here, not all; method: immunoSEQ multiplex PCR. The sample consists of around 2,000 clones, around a quarter of them appearing once. Here the sequenced sample was lung tumor tissue, taken before any cancer treatment. All receptors come from a woman aged 35-75 years with stage II squamous cell lung carcinoma. Both conserved end residues are part of each CDR3. Each record gives: D gene, V gene, J gene, CDR3 length, clone size, CDR3 DNA, CDR3 protein. A D gene is named only where the DNA matches it firmly. Part of the rows lack a size; the others show once, few, many or a class for expanded clones.

-	TRBV19	TRBJ2-3	14	-	TGTGCCAGTTCGGCGGCGTCTAGCACAGATACGCAGTATTTT	CASSAASSTDTQYF
-	TRBV15	TRBJ2-2	15	few	TGTGCCACCAGCAGGGGCTTAGGGGGCACCGGGGAGCTGTTTTTT	CATSRGLGGTGELFF
-	TRBV7-2	TRBJ2-7	13	-	TGTGCCAGCAGCTCCGGCCGGGACTACGAGCAGTACTTC	CASSSGRDYEQYF
-	TRBV9	TRBJ2-3	15	few	TGTGCCAGCAGCCCAAACGGGGGTAGCACAGATACGCAGTATTTT	CASSPNGGSTDTQYF
TRBD1	TRBV5-1	TRBJ2-7	15	once	TGCGCCAGCAGCTTGGCCGGGACAGGGTGGGGCGAGCAGTACTTC	CASSLAGTGWGEQYF
-	TRBV6-8	TRBJ2-3	15	-	TGTGCCAGCAGTGGTGGTGAGTGGAGGACAGATACGCAGTATTTT	CASSGGEWRTDTQYF
-	TRBV6-8	TRBJ2-1	18	-	TGTGCCATCAGGGGGGGGGATGCGGCGTGGACGCGTGGAAATGAGCAGTTCTTC	CAIRGGDAAWTRGNEQFF
-	TRBV12-5	TRBJ2-1	13	-	TGTGCTAGTGGTCCCCAGGGGTCTAGCGGGCAGTTCTTC	CASGPQGSSGQFF
-	TRBV5-1	TRBJ1-4	15	-	TGCGCCAGCAGCTTGGCCTGGGGCAGTAACGAAAAACTGTTTTTT	CASSLAWGSNEKLFF
-	TRBV9	TRBJ2-7	16	few	TGTGCCAGCAGCTCAACAGGGAACATCAGATCCTACGAGCAGTACTTC	CASSSTGNIRSYEQYF
-	TRBV30	TRBJ1-5	14	-	TGTGCCTCGAGCGGGACGGAGCGCAATCAGCCCCAGCATTTT	CASSGTERNQPQHF
-	TRBV6-8	TRBJ2-5	15	few	TGTGCCAGCAGCAAAAATCCGGGACACCAAGAGACCCAGTACTTC	CASSKNPGHQETQYF
TRBD1	TRBV6-8	TRBJ1-1	14	few	TGTGCCAGCAGTGCGAGACAGGGAGGGACTGAAGCTTTCTTT	CASSARQGGTEAFF
-	TRBV7-7	TRBJ2-6	15	-	TGTGCCAGCAGCCCGAGGGGATCTGGGGCCAACGTCCTGACTTTC	CASSPRGSGANVLTF
-	TRBV19	TRBJ2-2	15	-	TGTGCCAGTAGTCCCGGCCCGGGCAACACCGGGGAGCTGTTTTTT	CASSPGPGNTGELFF
-	TRBV6-8	TRBJ2-1	15	-	TGTGCCAGCAGTTACGAGGGGACGGGGGCCAATGAGCAGTTCTTC	CASSYEGTGANEQFF
TRBD1	TRBV29-1	TRBJ2-3	13	-	TGCAGCGTTCAGGTGACAGGGGCAGATACGCAGTATTTT	CSVQVTGADTQYF
TRBD2	TRBV2	TRBJ2-1	15	-	TGTGCCAGCAGTAGACTAGCGGGAGTTTACAATGAGCAGTTCTTC	CASSRLAGVYNEQFF
TRBD1	TRBV11-3	TRBJ1-2	18	-	TGTGCCAGCAGCCCGGGGTCTTCAACTGGGACAGGGGATGATGGCTACACCTTC	CASSPGSSTGTGDDGYTF
-	TRBV28	TRBJ2-7	15	-	TGTGCCAGCAGTTTGACAGGGAGGACTACTTATGAGCAGTACTTC	CASSLTGRTTYEQYF
TRBD1	TRBV11-3	TRBJ2-5	15	-	TGTGCCAGCAGCCCCCGACAGGGGCCGGTTGAGACCCAGTACTTC	CASSPRQGPVETQYF
-	TRBV11-3	TRBJ2-5	14	medium-sized	TGTGCCAGCAGCACAGGGGTAGCGGGAGAGACCCAGTACTTC	CASSTGVAGETQYF
TRBD1	TRBV6-8	TRBJ1-2	13	-	TGTGCCAGCAGCCAAGACAGGGGGTATGGCTACACCTTC	CASSQDRGYGYTF
-	TRBV29-1	TRBJ2-3	14	-	TGCAGCGCCGTCAGGGGGGTGGGCACAGATACGCAGTATTTT	CSAVRGVGTDTQYF
TRBD1	TRBV10-2	TRBJ1-1	15	-	TGCGCCAGCAGGACCCGGACAGGGTGGGACACTGAAGCTTTCTTT	CASRTRTGWDTEAFF
TRBD1	TRBV11-3	TRBJ2-7	16	-	TGTGCCAGCAGCTTCCCTGAGGGGGCTACCGCCTACGAGCAGTACTTC	CASSFPEGATAYEQYF
-	TRBV18	TRBJ1-2	13	-	TGTGCCAGCTCACCGTTAAGTAACTATGGCTACACCTTC	CASSPLSNYGYTF
TRBD2	TRBV11-3	TRBJ2-3	18	-	TGTGCCAGCAGCTTAAGCCTCACTAGCGGGAGAGGGACAGATACGCAGTATTTT	CASSLSLTSGRGTDTQYF
TRBD2	TRBV9	TRBJ2-5	15	-	TGTGCCAGCAGCGTTAGTAGCGGGAGCGGAGAGACCCAGTACTTC	CASSVSSGSGETQYF
-	TRBV11-3	TRBJ1-2	14	few	TGTGCCAGCAGCGAAGGAACGGGAATCTATGGCTACACCTTC	CASSEGTGIYGYTF
-	TRBV29-1	TRBJ2-7	14	once	TGCAGCGTTCGCAGTTCTACCAGCGCGGGCGAGCAGTACTTC	CSVRSSTSAGEQYF
-	TRBV11-3	TRBJ2-7	15	few	TGTGCCAGCAGCTTAGGGGATGGTGGGGCCTACGAGCAGTACTTC	CASSLGDGGAYEQYF